Below, 15 T cell receptor beta chains from the same sample are listed, as sequenced in a study of blood T cell repertoires in COVID-19. Generated by immunoSEQ multiplex PCR, the TCRdb table keeps only in-frame clones and is missing some. The data contain roughly 300,000 clones, roughly 86% of them singletons. Input material: peripheral blood. Every receptor here comes from a woman aged 25 to 39 with COVID-19, enrolled during active disease.

The sample holds one count of this clone. V gene TRBV9 combines with J gene TRBJ2-3, with D tentatively TRBD2 (6 bases). Looked up from germline, CDR1 is SGDLS and CDR2 is YYNGEE. Trimming pared 2 bases from V and 3 bases from J, leaving 7 bases between. This CDR3 has 13 residues. The CDR3 nucleotides read TGTGCCAGCAGCGTGGAGGGGACAGATACGCAGTATTTT. This translates into CASSVEGTDTQYF.

The chain employs TRBV2 and TRBJ2-2, with TRBD1 as a possible D gene (5 bases). Trimming removed 5 bases from V and 6 bases from J, with 10 bases in between. The CDR3 is 13 residues long. Germline CDR1 reads SNHLY; CDR2 reads FYNNEI. As DNA, the CDR3 is TGTGCCAGCAGTTTTCGACAGTCCGGGGAGCTGTTTTTT. Amino acids: CASSFRQSGELFF.

This rearrangement joins TRBV18 to TRBJ1-5; no reliable D call. Between the trimmed V and J ends, which lost 6 bases and 1 base, there was a span of 16 bases. The CDR3 contains 16 residues. From germline, CDR1 is KGHSH and CDR2 LQKENI. The CDR3 protein is CASSLARPESNQPQHF. The CDR3 DNA follows: TGTGCCAGCTCGCTGGCCCGCCCGGAGAGCAATCAGCCCCAGCATTTT. The complete variable domain, with remaining parts taken from reference TRBV18 and TRBJ1-5, reads NAGVMQNPRHLVRRRGQEARLRCSPMKGHSHVYWYRQLPEEGLKFMVYLQKENIIDESGMPKERFSAEFPKEGPSILRIQQVVRGDSAAYFCASSLARPESNQPQHFGDGTRLSIL.

CDR3: CASSQDGGYSYEQYF. For the CDR3, the DNA is TGTGCCAGCAGCCAAGACGGGGGGTACTCCTACGAGCAGTACTTC. This chain uses TRBV4-2 with TRBJ2-7; 7 bases line up with TRBD2. Germline trimming cut 0 bases from V and 0 bases from J; bases unmatched to any gene: 2. Looked up from germline, CDR1 is LGHNA and CDR2 is YNFKEQ. This CDR3 is built from 15 residues.

V gene TRBV6-5 combines with J gene TRBJ1-2, with 10 bases fitting TRBD1. Per the germline V gene, CDR1 is MNHEY and CDR2 is SVGAGI. The CDR3 contains 14 residues. The junction had 9 bases not matched to a gene; V was cut back by 8 bases and J by 6 bases. As DNA, the CDR3 is TGTGCCAGCGATAAGAGACAGGGGGCGGATGGCTACACCTTC. It is translated as CASDKRQGADGYTF.

The chain couples TRBV7-9 to TRBJ1-1; 8 nucleotides agree with TRBD1. Trimming took 4 bases from V and 8 from J; bases not matched to a gene: 3. CDR1 and CDR2 (germline): SEHNR, FQNEAQ (reference sequence). The CDR3 spans 12 residues. The CDR3 coding sequence is TGTGCCAGCAGCTCGCAGGGGGCAGAAGCTTTCTTT. Amino acids: CASSSQGAEAFF.

The chain couples TRBV5-1 to TRBJ1-2; 8 bases are shared with TRBD1. The CDR3 spans 14 residues. V trimming: 4 bases; J trimming: 3 bases; junction bases outside the gene matches: 5. Germline V gives CDR1 SGHRS, CDR2 YFSETQ. CDR3 protein: CASSPDRVDYGYTF. CDR3 coding DNA: TGCGCCAGCAGCCCGGACAGGGTAGACTATGGCTACACCTTC.

V usage is TRBV18 and J usage is TRBJ1-1; tentatively, D is TRBD1 (5 bases). Germline V gene lookup returns CDR1 KGHSH and CDR2 LQKENI. The V end was cut by 1 base, the J end by 3 bases, with 15 bases between. The CDR3 spans 16 residues. The CDR3 DNA is TGTGCCAGCTCACCACTGGAACAGGTTAAGGACACTGAAGCTTTCTTT. It encodes CASSPLEQVKDTEAFF.

The chain uses TRBV10-2 and TRBJ1-3, with unresolved D. V was cut by 6 bases and J by 0 bases, with 6 bases left in between. CDR3 length equals 13 residues. Per germline, CDR1 WSHSY and CDR2 SAAADI. The CDR3 DNA is TGCGCCAGCAGGGCCCCCTCTGGAAACACCATATATTTT. Amino acids: CASRAPSGNTIYF.

The V gene is TRBV28, the J gene TRBJ1-5; D gene uncertain. Trimming took off 5 bases at V and 0 bases at J, with 11 bases between the two ends. Per germline, CDR1 MDHEN and CDR2 SYDVKM. This CDR3 is 15 amino acids long. The CDR3 DNA reads TGTGCCAGCAGTCTAACAGAGTATAGCAATCAGCCCCAGCATTTT. This translates into CASSLTEYSNQPQHF.

This clone has only a few counts. The chain's CDR3 is CASSQSSRGEPYEQYF. The CDR3 DNA sequence: TGCGCCAGCAGTCAATCGTCCAGGGGCGAACCCTACGAGCAGTACTTC. The gene calls are TRBV23-1 and TRBJ2-7, with a possible D match to TRBD1 (6 bases). TRBV23-1 is marked as an open reading frame, function uncertain. The CDR3 spans 16 residues. Trimming pared 0 bases from V and 2 bases from J, leaving 14 bases between.

This chain uses TRBV5-1 with TRBJ1-2, with 9 bases identical to TRBD1. Germline-derived CDR1 and CDR2 are SGHRS and YFSETQ. This CDR3 contains 11 residues. V shed 6 bases and J 8 bases; nucleotides not matched to a gene: 2. CDR3 sequence reads: CASTDRGGYTF. The CDR3 region has the DNA TGCGCCAGCACGGACAGGGGCGGCTACACCTTC.

In nucleotides, the CDR3 is TGTGCCAGCAGCTTAGCACTAGCGTACAATGAGCAGTTCTTC. Translating it yields CASSLALAYNEQFF. The chain joins TRBV11-1 to TRBJ2-1; 7 nucleotides match TRBD2. The V and J ends lost 0 bases and 4 bases, in that order; junction bases with no gene match: 0. In germline, CDR1 is SGHAT, CDR2 FQDESV (reference sequence). This CDR3 spans 14 amino acids. Using reference TRBV11-1 and TRBJ2-1 for the parts outside the CDR3, the full variable domain is EAEVAQSPRYKITEKSQAVAFWCDPISGHATLYWYRQILGQGPELLVQFQDESVVDDSQLPKDRFSAERLKGVDSTLKIQPAELGDSAMYLCASSLALAYNEQFFGPGTRLTVL.

The J gene is TRBJ1-1, the V gene TRBV3-1 (or the pseudogene TRBV3-2); D is uncertain. Germline CDR1 LGHDT, CDR2 YNNKEL (reference sequence). The V end lost 1 base, the J end lost 6 bases, and 12 bases lay between the germline ends. The CDR3 has 14 amino acids. CDR3 bases: TGTGCCAGCAGCCAAGGTCGGGGAGGCGCTGAAGCTTTCTTT. Translating gives CASSQGRGGAEAFF.

CDR3 region: CASRRTGERGYTF. Written as DNA, the CDR3 is TGTGCCAGCAGAAGGACAGGAGAGAGGGGCTACACCTTC. The V and J genes are TRBV2 and TRBJ1-2; 7 bases are a match to TRBD1. The CDR3 is 13 amino acids. The germline gives CDR1 SNHLY, CDR2 FYNNEI. The V gene end was trimmed by 6 bases and the J gene end by 8 bases; junction bases not matched to a gene: 9.